This T cell receptor (beta chain) was identified in a study of metastatic and nonmetastatic thyroid tumors. The wider study: Across blood and tumor or nodule tissue, repertoires from malignant and benign thyroid patients were compared with one another. Study outcomes and limitations: Compared with benign nodules, malignant thyroid tumors were reported to have significantly higher TCR beta diversity in both blood and tumor.

In the case of this clone: Its matching antigen is unknown.

As handled by the study authors: In papillary thyroid cancer, a distant-metastasis classifier was built using CDR3 differences across clinicopathological groups. TCRdb reanalyzed the PCR reads with MiXCR. TCRdb's processing, not the study's, gives the V and J calls here. The sample has tens of thousands of clones, around 20% seen once. V was clipped by 3 bases and J by 6 bases; unmatched bases: 9. This CDR3 region has 15 residues. From germline, CDR1 is DFQATT and CDR2 SNEGSKA (reference sequence). Nobody among the patients had been given any treatment before thyroid surgery. The source of this sequence is a male donor with papillary thyroid cancer or a benign thyroid nodule (not recorded which). Some clones in this sample may be carry-over from other donors' samples. Sequenced material: blood. The J gene is TRBJ2-2, the V gene TRBV20-1, with 8 bases fitting TRBD2. CDR3 residues: CSASPPGGSPGELFF. CDR3 nucleotide sequence: TGCAGTGCTAGCCCCCCGGGGGGGTCCCCCGGGGAGCTGTTTTTT.